One and the same sample provided the 10 T cell receptor beta chains below, sequenced in a study of CD8 T cells in Susac syndrome. Roughly 0.45 to 1 ug RNA was reverse transcribed with random hexamers. TCRdb re-called the immunoSEQ multiplex PCR reads through MiXCR, storing one row per CDR3 protein. Of 150,000 to 200,000 distinct CDR3 sequences in the sample, about 94% were seen once. Input material: CD4+ T cells from PBMCs. These receptors were taken from a human donor in good health.

The V and J genes are TRBV2 and TRBJ2-7, with a tentative D call TRBD2 (6 bases). The CDR3 runs 17 residues. CDR1 is SNHLY and CDR2 is FYNNEI in the germline V gene. Between the trimmed V and J ends, which lost 1 base and 0 bases, there was a span of 16 bases. CDR3 nucleotide sequence: TGTGCCAGCAGTGAAGGGAATAGCGGCTTAAGCTCCTACGAGCAGTACTTC. It specifies CASSEGNSGLSSYEQYF.

This chain joins TRBV7-2 and TRBJ2-7, with TRBD1 identical over 7 bases. The V gene's germline CDR1 is SGHTA and CDR2 FQGNSA. This CDR3 spans 15 amino acids. V was pared by 4 bases and J by 2 bases, with 8 bases of the junction left unmatched. CDR3 sequence reads: CASSSGQALPYEQYF. CDR3 bases: TGTGCCAGCAGCTCAGGACAGGCCCTCCCCTACGAGCAGTACTTC.

This rearrangement joins TRBV2 to TRBJ2-1, with D unresolved. The V gene lost 6 bases and the J gene lost 9 bases, with 12 bases spanning the gap. Germline CDR1 reads SNHLY; CDR2 reads FYNNEI. The CDR3 is made up of 12 amino acids. The CDR3, as DNA: TGTGCCAGCAGATACCAGGCTATTGAGCAGTTCTTC. Its protein product is CASRYQAIEQFF.

V is TRBV25-1 and J is TRBJ2-5; TRBD1 might be the D (6 bases). This CDR3 is 13 amino acids long. Germline CDR1 reads MGHDK; CDR2 reads SYGVNS. V was shortened by 4 bases and J by 6 bases, with 12 bases between the two germline ends. DNA of the CDR3: TGTGCCAGCAGTGGAGACAGGTGGAAGACCCAGTACTTC. It translates to CASSGDRWKTQYF.

This chain links TRBV29-1 with TRBJ2-7; 9 bases fit TRBD1. Germline V gene sequence: CDR1 SQVTM, CDR2 ANQGSEA. The CDR3 is made up of 14 amino acids. V lost 7 bases, J lost 0 bases, and 7 bases stayed unmatched. The CDR3 nucleotides read TGCAGCGCCGGGACAGGGAGAAACTCCTACGAGCAGTACTTC. This sequence encodes CSAGTGRNSYEQYF.

The chain links TRBV30 to TRBJ2-7; 9 bases agree with TRBD1. Per germline, CDR1 GTSNPN and CDR2 SVGIG (reference sequence). The trim removed 0 bases at V and 0 bases at J, leaving 6 bases unmatched. This CDR3 has 16 amino acids. In DNA form, the CDR3 reads TGTGCCTGGAGTGTATGGGGACAGGGATTCTCCTACGAGCAGTACTTC. Translated, it gives CAWSVWGQGFSYEQYF.

V gene TRBV24-1 combines with J gene TRBJ1-2; D is undetermined. V was cut by 4 bases and J by 7 bases, with 12 bases left in between. The CDR3 is 13 amino acids. The germline V gene has CDR1 KGHDR and CDR2 SFDVKD. The CDR3 DNA follows: TGTGCCACCAGTGACAATACAGCGGGTGGCTACACCTTC. This translates into CATSDNTAGGYTF.

The chain carries TRBV29-1 and TRBJ1-2; 9 bases align to TRBD1. Germline V gene data show CDR1 as SQVTM and CDR2 as ANQGSEA. The CDR3 length is 15 residues. With V trimmed by 4 bases and J by 3 bases, 9 bases remained unmatched. This chain's CDR3 is CSVVQGAGTDYGYTF. The CDR3 DNA sequence: TGCAGCGTTGTACAGGGGGCAGGGACGGACTATGGCTACACCTTC.

This clonotype appeared once. This chain uses TRBV29-1 with TRBJ2-3; 7 bases align to TRBD2. V shed 8 bases and J 4 bases; nucleotides not matched to a gene: 9. The CDR3 covers 13 residues. CDR1 is SQVTM, CDR2 ANQGSEA, per germline. The CDR3 bases are TGCAGCACCCGGGGGGTATTCGCAGATACGCAGTATTTT. Encoded protein: CSTRGVFADTQYF.

The rearrangement uses TRBV24-1 and TRBJ2-3; D might be TRBD1 (5 bases). CDR3 length equals 13 residues. The V end lost 3 bases, the J end lost 4 bases, and 7 bases lay between the germline ends. The germline CDR1 and CDR2 sequences are KGHDR and SFDVKD. The CDR3 bases are TGTGCCACCAGTGATGACAGAGCAGATACGCAGTATTTT. Translated: CATSDDRADTQYF.